The 29 T cell receptor beta chains reported below all come from one sample, sequenced in a study of early T cells in non-severe SARS-CoV-2 infection. One entry per CDR3 protein, called by TCRdb with MiXCR from the 5' RACE reads. The sample carries approximately 39,000 distinct CDR3 sequences, 6.8% recorded once. The sample was whole blood, taken at baseline. The source of these receptors is an adult who was a healthcare worker with PCR-confirmed SARS-CoV-2 infection or an uninfected control (not recorded which).

V and J are TRBV7-2 and TRBJ2-3, with a possible D match to TRBD2 (5 bases). V lost 3 bases, J lost 2 bases, and 9 bases lay in between. There are 14 residues in the CDR3. Germline loops: CDR1 SGHTA, CDR2 FQGNSA. The DNA of the CDR3 is TGTGCCAGCAGCTTGAGGGTATCCACAGATACGCAGTATTTT. Translation: CASSLRVSTDTQYF.

The CDR3 loop reads CASSINTGTALETQYF. As DNA, the CDR3 is TGTGCCAGCAGCATCAACACCGGGACAGCCCTAGAGACCCAGTACTTC. The rearrangement joins TRBV11-2 to TRBJ2-5; 7 bases fit TRBD1. Germline lookup yields CDR1 SGHAT and CDR2 FQNNGV. The CDR3 sequence is 16 residues long. The V and J ends lost 5 bases and 4 bases, in that order; junction bases with no gene match: 13.

This clonotype was counted a few times. V and J are TRBV10-3 and TRBJ2-5, with D possibly matching TRBD1 (6 bases). In germline, CDR1 is ENHRY, CDR2 SYGVKD. The CDR3 spans 12 residues. V was cut by 6 bases and J by 2 bases, with 7 bases left in between. CDR3 sequence reads: CAIRDRQETQYF. CDR3 coding DNA: TGTGCCATCAGGGACAGACAAGAGACCCAGTACTTC.

V usage is TRBV6-4 and J usage is TRBJ2-4; D remains ambiguous. This CDR3 has 15 residues. V was pared by 2 bases and J by 8 bases, with 16 bases between. Per germline, CDR1 MRHNA and CDR2 SNTAGT. CDR3 sequence: CASSDPGLGYDIQYF. CDR3 coding DNA: TGTGCCAGCAGTGACCCCGGTCTGGGGTATGACATTCAGTACTTC.

This chain links TRBV28 with TRBJ2-3; weak D call: TRBD1 (6 bases). The V end lost 8 bases, the J end lost 6 bases, and 15 bases lay between the germline ends. In germline, CDR1 is MDHEN, CDR2 SYDVKM. This CDR3 is built from 13 residues. As DNA, the CDR3 is TGTGCCAGCGGGACATGGAGTTGGGATACGCAGTATTTT. This sequence encodes CASGTWSWDTQYF.

This clonotype was observed a handful of times. The V gene is TRBV3-1, the J gene TRBJ2-2, with 7 bases identical to TRBD2. Trimming removed 4 bases from V and 1 base from J; junction bases left unmatched: 3. Germline V lookup: CDR1 LGHDT, CDR2 YNNKEL (reference sequence). The length of the CDR3 is 15 residues. The CDR3 DNA reads TGTGCCAGCAGCCTTAGCGGGCTGAACACCGGGGAGCTGTTTTTT. Its protein is CASSLSGLNTGELFF.

The sample holds a few counts of this clonotype. V and J are TRBV5-1 and TRBJ2-3; 7 nucleotides line up with TRBD1. The CDR3 totals 15 residues. Trimming cost V 6 bases and J 2 bases; bases outside gene matches: 9. Germline V CDR1 and CDR2: SGHRS, YFSETQ. The CDR3 nucleotides read TGCGCCAGCACGCCCCGGGGACAGTACACAGATACGCAGTATTTT. Protein sequence: CASTPRGQYTDTQYF.

This chain uses TRBV5-4 with TRBJ1-2; D call uncertain. Germline values: CDR1 SGHNT, CDR2 YYREEE (reference sequence). CDR3 length: 15 residues. The V and J ends lost 0 bases and 4 bases respectively, with 13 bases between them. Here the CDR3 DNA reads TGTGCCAGCAGCTTGGAAGTGGGTCGAAGCTATGGCTACACCTTC. Protein sequence: CASSLEVGRSYGYTF. Full variable domain (outside the CDR3, taken from reference TRBV5-4 and TRBJ1-2): ETGVTQSPTHLIKTRGQQVTLRCSSQSGHNTVSWYQQALGQGPQFIFQYYREEENGRGNFPPRFSGLQFPNYSSELNVNALELDDSALYLCASSLEVGRSYGYTFGSGTRLTVV.

This clonotype was seen at least ten times. This CDR3 is CATSDFGTSGSYEQFF. The CDR3 region has the DNA TGTGCCACCAGTGATTTCGGAACTAGCGGGAGCTATGAGCAGTTCTTC. The chain carries TRBV24-1 and TRBJ2-1; TRBD2 agrees at 11 bases. Trimming took 1 base from V and 8 from J; bases not matched to a gene: 6. Looked up from germline, CDR1 is KGHDR and CDR2 is SFDVKD. The CDR3 length is 16 residues.

By share, this clonotype ranks as medium-sized. This chain joins TRBV6-6 and TRBJ2-3; D unresolved. The CDR3 has 13 amino acids. V was clipped by 8 bases and J by 1 base, with 10 bases between them. Germline-derived CDR1 and CDR2 are MNHNY and SVGAGI (reference sequence). CDR3 region: CASRQVGTDTQYF. CDR3 bases: TGTGCCAGCCGCCAGGTTGGCACAGATACGCAGTATTTT.

In its sample, this clonotype was seen many times. The chain couples TRBV6-2 or TRBV6-3 to TRBJ2-4, with a tentative D call TRBD2 (5 bases). Trimming took 7 bases from V and 8 from J, leaving 15 bases between them. The CDR3 is 13 amino acids. Germline V CDR1 and CDR2: MNHEY, SVGEGT. The CDR3 sequence: CASISGDSHIQYF. The DNA of the CDR3 is TGTGCCAGCATTTCCGGGGATTCACACATTCAGTACTTC.

V is TRBV7-9 and J is TRBJ2-5; D is unclear. Germline V gene sequence: CDR1 SEHNR, CDR2 FQNEAQ (reference sequence). V gave up 1 base and J gave up 1 base, with 4 bases separating them. The CDR3 sequence is 13 residues long. The CDR3 protein is CASSLGSQETQYF. The CDR3 nucleotides read TGTGCCAGCAGCTTAGGCAGCCAAGAGACCCAGTACTTC.

There are many counts of this clonotype. The CDR3 DNA reads TGCAGTGCTAGCCCTACAGGTGGGGCCCTGGGGGATCAGCCCCAGCATTTT. Translated: CSASPTGGALGDQPQHF. The chain is built from TRBV20-1 and TRBJ1-5; maybe TRBD1 (5 bases). This CDR3 spans 17 amino acids. The germline V gene has CDR1 DFQATT and CDR2 SNEGSKA (reference sequence). Trimming stripped 3 bases from V and 5 bases from J, with 23 bases between.

The chain joins TRBV13 to TRBJ1-1; 7 nucleotides line up with TRBD1. Germline-derived CDR1 and CDR2 are PRHDT and FYEKMQ (reference sequence). V shed 5 bases, J shed 3 bases, and the junction held 9 bases outside the gene matches. This CDR3 is 15 amino acids long. The CDR3 here is CASSQMTGFHTEAFF. CDR3 coding DNA: TGTGCCAGCAGCCAAATGACAGGGTTCCACACTGAAGCTTTCTTT. The full variable domain, completed using reference TRBV13 and TRBJ1-1, is AAGVIQSPRHLIKEKRETATLKCYPIPRHDTVYWYQQGPGQDPQFLISFYEKMQSDKGSIPDRFSAQQFSDYHSELNMSSLELGDSALYFCASSQMTGFHTEAFFGQGTRLTVV.

This clonotype was picked up a small number of times. The chain is built from TRBV7-9 and TRBJ2-7; TRBD2 might be the D (5 bases). From germline, CDR1 is SEHNR and CDR2 FQNEAQ (reference sequence). This CDR3 region has 15 residues. Trimming pared 7 bases from V and 3 bases from J, leaving 19 bases between. The CDR3 nucleotides are TGTGCCAGCACCCTCGGGAAAGGAGTCGGCTACGAGCAGTACTTC. It specifies CASTLGKGVGYEQYF.

This clonotype has a handful of counts. The chain has TRBV3-2 and TRBJ1-1. TRBV3-2 is described as a pseudogene. The CDR3 is made up of 19 amino acids. This CDR3 is CASSQRGWALLPMNTEAFF. The CDR3 nucleotides are TGTGCCAGCAGCCAAAGGGGGTGGGCCCTACTCCCCATGAACACTGAAGCTTTCTTT.

This clonotype was seen many times. The gene calls are TRBV7-6 and TRBJ2-1; possible D gene TRBD2, 6 bases. The CDR3 has 12 residues. The V gene's germline CDR1 is SGHVS and CDR2 FNYEAQ. V dropped 5 bases and J dropped 12 bases, with 14 bases sitting between them. CDR3 DNA: TGTGCCAGCAGCGTAATTGGGGGAGGGCAGTTCTTC. This encodes CASSVIGGGQFF.

This clonotype was found many times. The chain has TRBV7-9 and TRBJ1-5, with unresolved D. The CDR3 runs 13 residues. Germline V gene lookup returns CDR1 SEHNR and CDR2 FQNEAQ (reference sequence). V was cut by 4 bases and J by 5 bases, with 9 bases left in between. The CDR3 DNA sequence: TGTGCCAGCAGCTCCAGCCGCGATCAGCCCCAGCATTTT. As protein: CASSSSRDQPQHF.

A word on this clonotype: Germline is not matched at one junction end, which may reflect a read error. The chain combines TRBV15 with TRBJ2-2; the D gene is possibly TRBD2 (5 bases). The CDR3 is 14 residues long. Per germline, CDR1 LNHNV and CDR2 YYDKDF (reference sequence). The CDR3 region is CATSRELSTGELLF. In nucleotides, the CDR3 is TGTGCCACCAGCAGAGAACTCTCCACCGGGGAGCTGCTTTTT.

This clonotype appeared many times. The rearrangement uses TRBV7-8 and TRBJ1-2, with a possible D match to TRBD1 (5 bases). Looked up from germline, CDR1 is SGHVS and CDR2 is FQNEAQ. With 5 bases removed from V and 6 bases from J, the gap between germline ends came to 10 bases. The CDR3 runs 12 residues. CDR3 bases: TGTGCCAGCAGCGAGGGGATACATGGCTACACCTTC. Its protein product is CASSEGIHGYTF.

This clonotype was detected only a few times. The chain has TRBV6-6 and TRBJ2-5, with TRBD2 matching over 7 bases. J gave up 4 bases and V 6 bases, and 11 bases lay outside the gene matches. The CDR3 covers 15 residues. In germline, CDR1 is MNHNY, CDR2 SVGAGI (reference sequence). As DNA, the CDR3 is TGTGCCAGCAGCCGACCGGGGCGCGGGGGAGAGACCCAGTACTTC. Residues: CASSRPGRGGETQYF.

This clonotype was picked up a small number of times. This chain joins TRBV30 and TRBJ1-5; D is unclear. Germline CDR1 and CDR2: GTSNPN and SVGIG (reference sequence). The CDR3 contains 15 residues. The V gene lost 3 bases and the J gene lost 4 bases, with 16 bases spanning the gap. The CDR3 DNA reads as TGTGCCTGGAGAGGCAGGCGAGGGTCTAATCAGCCCCAGCATTTT. Its protein product is CAWRGRRGSNQPQHF. The full variable domain, with the rest looked up from reference TRBV30 and TRBJ1-5, is SQTIHQWPATLVQPVGSPLSLECTVEGTSNPNLYWYRQAAGRGLQLLFYSVGIGQISSEVPQNLSASRPQDRQFILSSKKLLLSDSGFYLCAWRGRRGSNQPQHFGDGTRLSIL.

The gene calls are TRBV19 and TRBJ2-1; 10 bases map to TRBD2. The CDR3 loop spans 14 amino acids. Germline V gene lookup returns CDR1 LNHDA and CDR2 SQIVND (reference sequence). Germline trimming cut 5 bases from V and 5 bases from J; bases unmatched to any gene: 3. The CDR3 spells CASSLSGRDNEQFF. Written as DNA, the CDR3 is TGTGCCAGTAGTTTGAGCGGGAGGGACAATGAGCAGTTCTTC.

This clonotype qualifies as medium-sized. The rearrangement uses TRBV25-1 and TRBJ2-7; no clear D gene. The germline CDR1 and CDR2 sequences are MGHDK and SYGVNS. V lost 6 bases to trimming and J lost 0 bases, with 6 bases between them. CDR3 length equals 12 residues. The CDR3 sequence is CASRFGSYEQYF. DNA for the CDR3: TGTGCCAGCAGGTTTGGCTCCTACGAGCAGTACTTC.

This clonotype occurred many times. Because it lacks the conserved phenylalanine or tryptophan at the end, this CDR3 is likely a read error. V and J are TRBV3-1 and TRBJ2-1; the D gene is possibly TRBD1 (5 bases). Trimming took 1 base from V and 8 from J, leaving 12 bases between them. CDR3 size: 14 residues. Looked up from germline, CDR1 is LGHDT and CDR2 is YNNKEL (reference sequence). The CDR3 reads CASSQAFLGHEQFL. In nucleotides, the CDR3 is TGTGCCAGCAGCCAAGCATTTCTGGGGCATGAGCAGTTCCTC.

This clonotype was picked up many times. The J gene is TRBJ2-7, the V gene TRBV6-5; 7 nucleotides match TRBD1. The CDR3 has 14 residues. With V trimmed by 2 bases and J by 5 bases, 6 bases remained unmatched. Germline CDR1 is MNHEY and CDR2 is SVGAGI. CDR3 coding DNA: TGTGCCAGCAGTTACCTAGACAGGGTTGACGAGCAGTACTTC. Its translation is CASSYLDRVDEQYF.

This clonotype was counted at least ten times. The CDR3 loop reads CSARISGTEYQPQHF. CDR3 in DNA: TGCAGTGCTAGAATTTCCGGGACAGAGTATCAGCCCCAGCATTTT. The chain employs TRBV20-1 and TRBJ1-5; 7 bases are a match to TRBD1. The length of the CDR3 is 15 residues. Per the germline V gene, CDR1 is DFQATT and CDR2 is SNEGSKA (reference sequence). Losses at the gene ends were 2 bases for V and 5 bases for J; bases not matched to a gene: 9.

This clonotype has at least ten counts. The genes are TRBV11-2 and TRBJ2-5; D is perhaps TRBD1 (5 bases). This CDR3 spans 14 amino acids. Between the trimmed V and J ends, which lost 1 base and 7 bases, there was a span of 13 bases. Germline V gives CDR1 SGHAT, CDR2 FQNNGV. CDR3 DNA: TGTGCCAGCAGCTTAGCTCAGGGAAGGGGGACCCAGTACTTC. Encoded protein: CASSLAQGRGTQYF.

This clonotype appeared many times. The rearrangement uses TRBV3-1 and TRBJ1-1; 7 nucleotides agree with TRBD1. The ends lost 3 bases at V and 0 bases at J; junction bases unmatched: 10. The germline gives CDR1 LGHDT, CDR2 YNNKEL (reference sequence). CDR3 length: 17 amino acids. The CDR3 nucleotides read TGTGCCAGCAGCCACCAAGGGCTCAGGGGGATGAACACTGAAGCTTTCTTT. Its translation is CASSHQGLRGMNTEAFF.